This T cell receptor (beta chain) was obtained from a study of beta chain features in type 1 diabetes. Study-level results: It was not settled here whether HLA type affects TCRB rearrangement. Researchers report that Type 1 diabetes patients had moderately but significantly shorter TCRB CDR3s across all four CD4+ subsets.

In regard to this clone: Its cognate antigen is unknown.

The germline V gene has CDR1 LGHNA and CDR2 YSLEER. The germline V and J ends were trimmed by 1 base and 8 bases, with 14 bases remaining between them. This CDR3 has 14 residues. Stem cell-like memory, regulatory, central memory and naive CD4+ cells were sorted via CD45RO/CCR7/CD25/CD127/CD95/CD27. All of the isolated RNA was reverse transcribed, so expressed TCRB transcripts were sequenced. Libraries were prepared by immunoSEQ multiplex PCR; TCRdb keeps only in-frame clonotypes and omits some of them. Among more than 300,000 clones listed, over 7% were seen once. Source material: central memory CD4+ T cells from blood. This sequence was found in a man aged 25 to 40 with type 1 diabetes. The chain recombines TRBV4-3 with TRBJ1-2, with D perhaps TRBD1 (5 bases). In DNA form, the CDR3 reads TGCGCCAGCAGCCAAGGGGGACTGGCGGGAGGCTACACCTTC. Translated, it gives CASSQGGLAGGYTF.